This T cell receptor beta chain was sequenced during a study of PD-1 blockade in classical Hodgkin lymphoma. Study findings and constraints: Still unresolved is the cause of the repertoire differences, which may be disease activity or prior therapy. By C4D1, diversity of CD4+ TCRs had risen significantly, whereas that of CD8+ TCRs had not.

CDR1 KGHSH and CDR2 LQKENI come from the germline V gene. V shed 1 base and J 8 bases; nucleotides not matched to a gene: 3. The length of the CDR3 is 14 residues. Comment on this clone: Antigen: not known.

The table came from immunoSEQ multiplex PCR; TCRdb's copy has only in-frame clones and leaves some out. The sample has about 20,000 clones; 73% are singletons. With no exception, relapse followed autologous stem cell transplantation in all patients, and brentuximab vedotin exposure varied. This receptor was taken from a human donor with classical Hodgkin lymphoma. J is TRBJ2-1 and V is TRBV18, with TRBD1 matching over 9 bases. The source material was peripheral blood mononuclear cells (PBMCs), sampled before the second cycle of nivolumab. CDR3 nucleotides: TGTGCCAGCTCACCACGGACAGGGGTCGATGAGCAGTTCTTC. This codes for CASSPRTGVDEQFF.